The rows below give T cell receptor beta chains drawn from one sample of a study of tumor and adjacent non-tumor tissue in lung cancer. MiXCR was run by TCRdb on the multiplex PCR reads, yielding one entry per CDR3 protein. The sample lists over 80,000 distinct CDR3 sequences, 80% occurring once. Sequenced material: distant non-tumor lung tissue. The receptors shown here come from a man aged 55 to 70 with small cell lung cancer. CDR3s include the opening cysteine and the closing phenylalanine or tryptophan. A D gene is named only where the DNA matches it firmly. Size values are once, few and many counts, or a class for expanded clones, and some rows have none.

CASSRTSGANVLTF	TRBV14	TRBJ2-6	.	few
CASSSIATGELFF	TRBV7-9	TRBJ2-2	.	many
CASSKHQTRGETQYF	TRBV7-2	TRBJ2-5	.	.
CASSQVPGCGTEAFF	TRBV4-1	TRBJ1-1	.	few
CSAIGIAENGQFF	TRBV20-1	TRBJ2-1	.	.
CASSLGVAGDYYYSEQFF	TRBV11-2	TRBJ2-1	TRBD2	.
CARGPQRGSGRATSTDTQYF	TRBV12-5	TRBJ2-3	TRBD2	.
CSARAHRGDDEQYF	TRBV20-1	TRBJ2-7	TRBD1	.
CASCKTGQGDQSF	TRBV10-2	TRBJ2-1	.	.
CASKGSLVQGAHEQYF	TRBV28	TRBJ2-7	TRBD1	.
CSARATNEKLFF	TRBV20-1	TRBJ1-4	.	many